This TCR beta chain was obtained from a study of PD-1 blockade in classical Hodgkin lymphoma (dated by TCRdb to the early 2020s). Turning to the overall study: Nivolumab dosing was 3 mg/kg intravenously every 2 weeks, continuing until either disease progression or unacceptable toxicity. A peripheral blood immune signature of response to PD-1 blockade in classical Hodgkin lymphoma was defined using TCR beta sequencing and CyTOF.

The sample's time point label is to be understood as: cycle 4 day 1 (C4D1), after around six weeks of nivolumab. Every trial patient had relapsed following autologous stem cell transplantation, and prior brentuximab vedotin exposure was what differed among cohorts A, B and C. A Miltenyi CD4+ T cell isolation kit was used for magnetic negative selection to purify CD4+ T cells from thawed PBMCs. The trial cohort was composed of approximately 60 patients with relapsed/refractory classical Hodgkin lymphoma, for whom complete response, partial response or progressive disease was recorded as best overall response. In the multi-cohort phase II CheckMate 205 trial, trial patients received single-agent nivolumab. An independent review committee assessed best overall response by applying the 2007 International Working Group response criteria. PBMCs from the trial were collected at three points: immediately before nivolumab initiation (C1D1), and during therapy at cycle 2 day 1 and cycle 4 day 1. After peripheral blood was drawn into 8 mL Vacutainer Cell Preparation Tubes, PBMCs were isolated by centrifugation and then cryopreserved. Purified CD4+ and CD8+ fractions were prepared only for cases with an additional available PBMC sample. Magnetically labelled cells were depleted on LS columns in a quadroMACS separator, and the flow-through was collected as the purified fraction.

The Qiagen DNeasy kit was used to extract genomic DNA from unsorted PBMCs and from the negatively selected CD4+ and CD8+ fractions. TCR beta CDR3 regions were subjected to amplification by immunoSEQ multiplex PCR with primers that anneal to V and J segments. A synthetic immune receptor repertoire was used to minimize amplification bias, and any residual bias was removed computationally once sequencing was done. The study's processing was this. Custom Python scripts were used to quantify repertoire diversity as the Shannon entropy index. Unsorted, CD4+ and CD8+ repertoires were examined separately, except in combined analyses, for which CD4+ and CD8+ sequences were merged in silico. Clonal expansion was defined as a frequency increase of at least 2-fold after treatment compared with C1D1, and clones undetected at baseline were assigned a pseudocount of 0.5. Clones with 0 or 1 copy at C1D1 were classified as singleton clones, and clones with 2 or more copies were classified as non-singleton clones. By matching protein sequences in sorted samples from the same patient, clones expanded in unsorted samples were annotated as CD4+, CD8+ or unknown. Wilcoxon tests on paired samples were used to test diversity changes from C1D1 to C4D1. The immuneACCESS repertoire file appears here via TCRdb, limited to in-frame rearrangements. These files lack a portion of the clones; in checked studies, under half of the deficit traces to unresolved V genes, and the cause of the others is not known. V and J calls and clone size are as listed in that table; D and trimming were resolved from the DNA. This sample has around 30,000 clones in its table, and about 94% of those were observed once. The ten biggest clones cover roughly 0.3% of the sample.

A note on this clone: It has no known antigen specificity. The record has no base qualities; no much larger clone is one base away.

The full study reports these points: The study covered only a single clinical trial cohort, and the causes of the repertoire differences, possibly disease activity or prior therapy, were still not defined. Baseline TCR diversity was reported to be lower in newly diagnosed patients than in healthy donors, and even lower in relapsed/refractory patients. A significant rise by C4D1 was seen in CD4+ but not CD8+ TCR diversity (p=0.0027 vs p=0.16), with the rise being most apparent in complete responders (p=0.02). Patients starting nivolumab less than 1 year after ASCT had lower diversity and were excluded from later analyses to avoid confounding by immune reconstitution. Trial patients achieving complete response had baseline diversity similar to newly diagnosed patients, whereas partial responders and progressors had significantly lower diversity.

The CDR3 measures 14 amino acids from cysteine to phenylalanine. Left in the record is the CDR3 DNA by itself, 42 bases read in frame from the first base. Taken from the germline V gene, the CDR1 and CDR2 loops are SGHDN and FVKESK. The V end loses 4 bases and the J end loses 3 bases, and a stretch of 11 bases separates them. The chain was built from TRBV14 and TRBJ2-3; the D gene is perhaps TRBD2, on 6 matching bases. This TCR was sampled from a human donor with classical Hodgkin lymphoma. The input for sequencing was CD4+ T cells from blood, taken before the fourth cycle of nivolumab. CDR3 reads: CASSLTGRTDTQYF. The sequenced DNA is TGTGCCAGCAGCCTCACCGGGAGAACAGATACGCAGTATTTT.